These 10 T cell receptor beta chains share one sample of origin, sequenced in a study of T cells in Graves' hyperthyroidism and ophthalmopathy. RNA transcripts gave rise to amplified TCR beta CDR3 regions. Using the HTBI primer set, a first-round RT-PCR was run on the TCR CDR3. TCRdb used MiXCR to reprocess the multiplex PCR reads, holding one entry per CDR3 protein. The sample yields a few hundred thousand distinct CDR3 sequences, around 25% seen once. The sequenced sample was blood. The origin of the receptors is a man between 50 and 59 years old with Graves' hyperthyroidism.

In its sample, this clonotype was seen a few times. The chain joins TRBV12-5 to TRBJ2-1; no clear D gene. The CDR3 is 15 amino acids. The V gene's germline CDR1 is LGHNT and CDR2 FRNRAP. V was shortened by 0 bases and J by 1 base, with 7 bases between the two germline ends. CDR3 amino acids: CASGLVFESYNEQFF. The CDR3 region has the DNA TGTGCTAGTGGTTTGGTATTTGAGTCCTACAATGAGCAGTTCTTC.

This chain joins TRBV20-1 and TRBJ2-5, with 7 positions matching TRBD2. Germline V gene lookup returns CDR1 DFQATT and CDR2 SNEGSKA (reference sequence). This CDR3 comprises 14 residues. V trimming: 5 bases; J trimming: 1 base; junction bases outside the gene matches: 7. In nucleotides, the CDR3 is TGCAGTGCTGATCCGCTAGCGGCCCAAGAGACCCAGTACTTC. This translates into CSADPLAAQETQYF.

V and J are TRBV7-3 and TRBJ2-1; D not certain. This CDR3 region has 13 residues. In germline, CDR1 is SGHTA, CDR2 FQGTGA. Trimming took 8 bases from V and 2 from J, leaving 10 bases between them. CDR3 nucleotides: TGTGCCAGCGGTGCGGCCCCCTACAATGAGCAGTTCTTC. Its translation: CASGAAPYNEQFF.

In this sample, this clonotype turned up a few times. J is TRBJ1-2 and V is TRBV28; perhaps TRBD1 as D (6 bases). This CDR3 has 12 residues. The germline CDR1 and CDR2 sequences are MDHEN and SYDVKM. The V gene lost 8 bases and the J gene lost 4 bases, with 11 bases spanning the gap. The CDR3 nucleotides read TGTGCCAGCGGACAGTCAAGCTATGGCTACACCTTC. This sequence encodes CASGQSSYGYTF.

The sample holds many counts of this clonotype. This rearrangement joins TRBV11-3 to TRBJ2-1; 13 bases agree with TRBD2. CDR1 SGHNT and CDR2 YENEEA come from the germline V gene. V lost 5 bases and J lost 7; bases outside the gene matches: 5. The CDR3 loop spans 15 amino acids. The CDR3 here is CASSPRTSGSNEQFF. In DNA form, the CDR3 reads TGTGCCAGCAGCCCAAGGACTAGCGGGAGTAATGAGCAGTTCTTC.

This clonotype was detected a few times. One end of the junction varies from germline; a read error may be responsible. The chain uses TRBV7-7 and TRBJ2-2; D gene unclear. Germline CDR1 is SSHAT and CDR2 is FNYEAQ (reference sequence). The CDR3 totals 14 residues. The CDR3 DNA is TGTGCTAGCAGCGCTTCCGTGAACACCGGGGAGCTGTTTTTT. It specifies CASSASVNTGELFF. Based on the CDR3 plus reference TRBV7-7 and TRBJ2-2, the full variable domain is GAGVSQSPRYKVTKRGQDVTLRCDPISSHATLYWYQQALGQGPEFLTYFNYEAQPDKSGLPSDRFSAERPEGSISTLTIQRTEQRDSAMYRCASSASVNTGELFFGEGSRLTVL.

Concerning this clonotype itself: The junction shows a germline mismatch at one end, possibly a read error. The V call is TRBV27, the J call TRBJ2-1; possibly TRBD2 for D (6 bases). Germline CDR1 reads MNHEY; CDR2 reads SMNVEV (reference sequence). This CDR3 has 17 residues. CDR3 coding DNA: TGTGCCAGCAGCTCCGACTCCCGCGGGGAGGTCTACAATGGGCAGTTCTTC. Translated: CASSSDSRGEVYNGQFF.

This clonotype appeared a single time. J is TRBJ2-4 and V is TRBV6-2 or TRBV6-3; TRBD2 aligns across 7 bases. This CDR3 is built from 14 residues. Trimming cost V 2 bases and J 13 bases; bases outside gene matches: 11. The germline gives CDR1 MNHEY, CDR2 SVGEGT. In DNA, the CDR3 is TGTGCCAGCAGTTACGGGGTAGCGGGCTCTTCACAGTACTTC. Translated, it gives CASSYGVAGSSQYF.

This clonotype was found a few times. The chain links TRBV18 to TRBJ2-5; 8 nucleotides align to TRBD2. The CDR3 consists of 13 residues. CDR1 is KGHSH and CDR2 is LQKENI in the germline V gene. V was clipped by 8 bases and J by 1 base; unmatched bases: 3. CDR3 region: CASRLATQETQYF. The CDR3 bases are TGTGCCAGCCGACTAGCGACCCAAGAGACCCAGTACTTC.

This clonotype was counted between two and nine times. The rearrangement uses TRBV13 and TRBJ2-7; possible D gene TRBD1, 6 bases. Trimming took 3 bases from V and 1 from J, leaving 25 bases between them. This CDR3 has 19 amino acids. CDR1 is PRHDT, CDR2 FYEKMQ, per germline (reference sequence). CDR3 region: CASSFNGIDLLQGSYEQYF. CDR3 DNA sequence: TGTGCCAGCAGCTTTAATGGGATCGATTTATTACAGGGATCCTACGAGCAGTACTTC.